These 13 T cell receptor beta chains originate from one sample sequenced in a study of T cell changes during pregnancy in multiple sclerosis. Sequenced by immunoSEQ multiplex PCR; TCRdb stores in-frame clones only, minus some. The table records almost 95,000 clones, about 92% of them present only once. The sample was peripheral blood, taken in the first trimester of pregnancy. Source of these receptors: a female donor with multiple sclerosis, enrolled in a pregnancy study.

The V and J genes are TRBV29-1 and TRBJ2-7, with no clear D. The CDR3 is made up of 13 amino acids. The germline V gene has CDR1 SQVTM and CDR2 ANQGSEA. V shed 4 bases and J shed 3 bases, with 13 bases lying between them. This CDR3 is CSVVPASSYEQYF. CDR3 coding DNA: TGCAGCGTTGTGCCAGCGTCGAGCTACGAGCAGTACTTC.

V usage is TRBV19 and J usage is TRBJ2-7; 7 bases are a match to TRBD1. Germline lookup yields CDR1 LNHDA and CDR2 SQIVND (reference sequence). After removal of 5 bases from V and 2 bases from J, the junction contained 3 bases not matched to a gene. The CDR3 spans 13 residues. The chain's CDR3 is CASSQGQTYEQYF. The CDR3 DNA sequence: TGTGCCAGTAGTCAGGGACAGACCTACGAGCAGTACTTC.

The rearrangement links TRBV23-1 to TRBJ2-5; D is possibly TRBD2 (6 bases). TRBV23-1 is designated an ORF whose function remains uncertain. V lost 7 bases and J 4 bases, leaving 16 bases between the germline ends. The CDR3 has 14 amino acids. CDR3 sequence reads: CASTPRGNRETQYF. CDR3 nucleotide sequence: TGCGCCAGCACTCCACGGGGGAATCGAGAGACCCAGTACTTC.

The chain combines TRBV27 with TRBJ1-2; perhaps TRBD1 as D (6 bases). The CDR3 loop spans 13 amino acids. The germline V gene encodes CDR1 MNHEY and CDR2 SMNVEV (reference sequence). V was shortened by 4 bases and J by 5 bases, with 11 bases between the two germline ends. The CDR3 DNA follows: TGTGCCAGCAGTTCCCTGGACAGTTATGGCTACACCTTC. It codes for CASSSLDSYGYTF.

The CDR3 DNA reads TGTGCCAGCAGCCAAACCAGGAACACCGGGGAGCTGTTTTTT. Translating it yields CASSQTRNTGELFF. This chain connects TRBV7-8 to TRBJ2-2; D remains unclear. The CDR3 loop spans 14 amino acids. Trimming cost V 5 bases and J 1 base, with 8 bases left between them. Germline V gene sequence: CDR1 SGHVS, CDR2 FQNEAQ.

The chain employs TRBV27 and TRBJ2-7; a weak D match, TRBD1 (6 bases). With 9 bases removed from V and 10 bases from J, the gap between germline ends came to 25 bases. Germline values: CDR1 MNHEY, CDR2 SMNVEV (reference sequence). CDR3 length: 14 residues. The DNA of the CDR3 is TGTGCCAGTGGGGGCCGGGCCGCAATTGGGAGTCAGTACTTC. This codes for CASGGRAAIGSQYF.

CDR3 sequence (DNA): TGTGCCAGCAGCTCCCCTCCTGCGGGCGTACTAGCGACAGATACGCAGTATTTT. Amino acids: CASSSPPAGVLATDTQYF. The chain carries TRBV7-9 and TRBJ2-3; 7 nucleotides line up with TRBD2. This CDR3 region has 18 residues. After removal of 4 bases from V and 3 bases from J, the junction contained 16 bases not matched to a gene. The V gene's germline CDR1 is SEHNR and CDR2 FQNEAQ (reference sequence).

The gene calls are TRBV5-1 and TRBJ1-1; tentatively, D is TRBD1 (5 bases). Looked up from germline, CDR1 is SGHRS and CDR2 is YFSETQ. The CDR3 covers 11 residues. The V and J ends lost 4 bases and 6 bases respectively, with 7 bases between them. The CDR3 reads CASSAGPEAFF. CDR3 coding DNA: TGCGCCAGCAGCGCGGGGCCTGAAGCTTTCTTT.

The genes are TRBV28 and TRBJ2-3, with TRBD2 matching over 13 bases. Germline assignment: CDR1 MDHEN and CDR2 SYDVKM. There are 19 residues in the CDR3. V lost 6 bases, J lost 6 bases, and 18 bases stayed unmatched. CDR3 sequence reads: CASSSLWTSGGGEEDTQYF. DNA of the CDR3: TGTGCCAGCAGCAGCCTGTGGACTAGCGGGGGTGGGGAGGAGGATACGCAGTATTTT.

This clone was picked up one time. The CDR3 bases are TGTGCCAGTAGTATTAACAGGGGAGTGAACACTGAAGCTTTCTTT. This encodes CASSINRGVNTEAFF. The chain is built from TRBV19 and TRBJ1-1; 7 bases align to TRBD1. The CDR3 is 15 residues long. The V segment lost 3 bases and the J segment 0 bases; nucleotides outside the gene matches: 4. The germline V gene has CDR1 LNHDA and CDR2 SQIVND (reference sequence).

The chain carries TRBV28 and TRBJ2-7; possible D gene TRBD2, 6 bases. The CDR3 has 13 amino acids. V was clipped by 8 bases and J by 4 bases, with 15 bases between them. CDR1 is MDHEN, CDR2 SYDVKM, per germline. CDR3: CASAGLAPYEQYF. In nucleotides, the CDR3 is TGTGCCAGCGCGGGGCTAGCGCCTTACGAGCAGTACTTC.

This clone was found once. The chain joins TRBV30 to TRBJ1-6; D is unresolved. This CDR3 is 12 amino acids long. Germline CDR1 GTSNPN, CDR2 SVGIG (reference sequence). V was trimmed by 1 base and J by 5 bases, leaving 3 bases between them. CDR3 sequence reads: CAWSDNNSPLHF. CDR3 coding DNA: TGTGCCTGGAGTGATAATAATTCACCCCTCCACTTT.

This sequence joins TRBV9 and TRBJ2-3, with TRBD1 as a possible D gene (5 bases). The CDR3 is 17 amino acids. Germline loops: CDR1 SGDLS, CDR2 YYNGEE. The V and J ends lost 0 bases and 6 bases respectively, with 20 bases between them. For the CDR3, the DNA is TGTGCCAGCAGCGTAGACGGACAAGAAACATATGTGGATACGCAGTATTTT. This gives the protein CASSVDGQETYVDTQYF. Based on the CDR3 plus reference TRBV9 and TRBJ2-3, the full variable domain is DSGVTQTPKHLITATGQRVTLRCSPRSGDLSVYWYQQSLDQGLQFLIQYYNGEERAKGNILERFSAQQFPDLHSELNLSSLELGDSALYFCASSVDGQETYVDTQYFGPGTRLTVL.